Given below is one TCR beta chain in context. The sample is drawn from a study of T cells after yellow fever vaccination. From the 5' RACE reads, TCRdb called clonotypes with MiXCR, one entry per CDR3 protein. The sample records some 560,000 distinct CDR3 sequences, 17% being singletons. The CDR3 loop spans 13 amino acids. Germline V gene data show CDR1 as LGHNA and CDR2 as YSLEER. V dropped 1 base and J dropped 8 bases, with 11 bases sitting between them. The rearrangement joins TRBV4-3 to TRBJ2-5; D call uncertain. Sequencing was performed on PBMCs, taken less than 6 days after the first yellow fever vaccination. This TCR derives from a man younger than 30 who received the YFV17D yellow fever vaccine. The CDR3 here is CASSQAVGATQYF. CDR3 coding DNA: TGCGCCAGCAGCCAAGCTGTCGGAGCCACCCAGTACTTC.